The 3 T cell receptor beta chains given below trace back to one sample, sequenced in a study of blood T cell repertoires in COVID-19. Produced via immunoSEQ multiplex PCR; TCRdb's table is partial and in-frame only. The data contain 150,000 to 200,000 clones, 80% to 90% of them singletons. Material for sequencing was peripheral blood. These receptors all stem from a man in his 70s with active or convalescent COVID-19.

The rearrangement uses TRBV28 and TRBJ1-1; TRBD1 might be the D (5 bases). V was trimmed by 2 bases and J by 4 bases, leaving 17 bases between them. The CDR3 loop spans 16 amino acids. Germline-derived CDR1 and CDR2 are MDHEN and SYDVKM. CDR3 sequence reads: CASSLIGAGLGTEAFF. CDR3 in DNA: TGTGCCAGCAGTTTAATTGGGGCAGGGTTGGGCACTGAAGCTTTCTTT.

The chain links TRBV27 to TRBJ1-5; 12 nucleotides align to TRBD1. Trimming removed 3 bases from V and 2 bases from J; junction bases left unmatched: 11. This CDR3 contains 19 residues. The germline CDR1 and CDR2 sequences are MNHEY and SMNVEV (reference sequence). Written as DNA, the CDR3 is TGTGCCAGCAGTTTTAGTTCCGGGACAGGGGGCGCAGGCAATCAGCCCCAGCATTTT. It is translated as CASSFSSGTGGAGNQPQHF.

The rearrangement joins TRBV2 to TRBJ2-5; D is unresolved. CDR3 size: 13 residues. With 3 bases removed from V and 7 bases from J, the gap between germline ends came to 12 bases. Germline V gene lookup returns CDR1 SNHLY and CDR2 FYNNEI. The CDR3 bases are TGTGCCAGCAGTGACCTCCCCACGGGGACCCAGTACTTC. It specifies CASSDLPTGTQYF. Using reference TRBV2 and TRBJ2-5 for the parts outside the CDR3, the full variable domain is EPEVTQTPSHQVTQMGQEVILRCVPISNHLYFYWYRQILGQKVEFLVSFYNNEISEKSEIFDDQFSVERPDGSNFTLKIRSTKLEDSAMYFCASSDLPTGTQYFGPGTRLLVL.